The rows below give T cell receptor beta chains drawn from one sample of a study of identical twins. TCRdb redid the calling of the 5' RACE reads with MiXCR, one entry per CDR3 protein. The sample contains 450,000 or so distinct CDR3 sequences, 20% to 25% of which appear only once. The same sample was also studied in work on T cells expressing NK-cell markers.

The sample consisted of CD4+ T cells sorted from blood. These receptors all stem from a young woman in good health. Both conserved end residues are part of each CDR3.

v_gene	len	j_gene	CDR3aa
TRBV3-1	12	TRBJ2-1	CASSQVSNEQFF
TRBV3-1	12	TRBJ2-1	CASSTWGNEQFF
TRBV10-3	14	TRBJ1-2	CAIRQGGTGYGYTF
TRBV6-2/TRBV6-3	11	TRBJ2-7	CASSYMVEQYF
TRBV6-2/TRBV6-3	17	TRBJ1-1	CASNRQGWASMNTEAFF
TRBV12-3/TRBV12-4	13	TRBJ2-7	CASSSPARGEQYF
TRBV9	15	TRBJ1-3	CASSVQGGSGNTIYF
TRBV6-2/TRBV6-3	13	TRBJ2-3	CASKDRPTDTQYF
TRBV2	14	TRBJ2-7	CASTREESSYEQYF
TRBV7-8	14	TRBJ2-3	CASAGRLTTDTQYF
TRBV25-1	13	TRBJ2-7	CASNGPRPYEQYF
TRBV3-1	14	TRBJ1-2	CASSQGAERHGYTF
TRBV20-1	13	TRBJ2-2	CSAPGRDTGELFF
TRBV7-2	13	TRBJ1-1	CASSLYRVTEAFF
TRBV3-1	13	TRBJ2-7	CASNGGDPYEQYF
TRBV20-1	13	TRBJ2-7	CSAIVAGSYEQYF
TRBV7-2	14	TRBJ2-1	CASSLGPSNNEQFF
TRBV25-1	16	TRBJ1-4	CASSESPGVRNEKLFF
TRBV6-5	15	TRBJ2-1	CASSYRYGGVDEQFF
TRBV6-5	15	TRBJ2-2	CASSYAAKNTGELFF
TRBV20-1	13	TRBJ1-2	CSARGTGLNGYTF
TRBV20-1	13	TRBJ1-6	CSADRDGNSPLHF